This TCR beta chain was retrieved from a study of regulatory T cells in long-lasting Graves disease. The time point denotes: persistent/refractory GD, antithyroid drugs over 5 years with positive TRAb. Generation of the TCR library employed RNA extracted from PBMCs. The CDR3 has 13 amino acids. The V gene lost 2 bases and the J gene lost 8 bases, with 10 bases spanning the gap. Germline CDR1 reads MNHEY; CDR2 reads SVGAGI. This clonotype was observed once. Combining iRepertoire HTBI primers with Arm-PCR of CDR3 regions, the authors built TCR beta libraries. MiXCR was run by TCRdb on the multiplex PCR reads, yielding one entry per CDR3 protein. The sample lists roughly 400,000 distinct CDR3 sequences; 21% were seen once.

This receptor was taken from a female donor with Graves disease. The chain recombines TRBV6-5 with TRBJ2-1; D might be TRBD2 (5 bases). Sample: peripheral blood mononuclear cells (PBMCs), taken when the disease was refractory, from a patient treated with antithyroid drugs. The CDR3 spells CASSYQDGDEQFF. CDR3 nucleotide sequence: TGTGCCAGCAGTTACCAGGACGGGGATGAGCAGTTCTTC.